This T cell receptor beta chain was sequenced during a study of OX40 agonist ivuxolimab in advanced cancers. About the study: Partial responses were recorded for three patients, including one with hepatocellular carcinoma and two with cutaneous melanoma. The study, taken as a whole, reports: Averaged across samples, CD8+ T cells carried more expanded clones than CD4+ did.

The germline gives CDR1 MGHRA, CDR2 YSYEKL. This CDR3 is built from 16 residues. Deletions cut 1 base from V and 3 bases from J, with 12 bases between. Measured with immunoSEQ multiplex PCR; TCRdb has only the in-frame clones, and not every one. The table lists 40,000 to 60,000 clones, around nine tenths of them singletons, with 3% to 4% in the top ten. Notes on this clone: Antigen unknown.

This TCR was recovered from an adult with an advanced solid tumor such as melanoma, head and neck, liver or kidney cancer. This specimen was CD4+ or CD8+ T cells sorted from blood, taken in a trial of the OX40 agonist ivuxolimab. The chain uses TRBV4-1 and TRBJ1-4; D gene ambiguous. CDR3 sequence (DNA): TGCGCCAGCAGCCAAGTAGGCTTTGAAGCTAATGAAAAACTGTTTTTT. Its translation: CASSQVGFEANEKLFF.